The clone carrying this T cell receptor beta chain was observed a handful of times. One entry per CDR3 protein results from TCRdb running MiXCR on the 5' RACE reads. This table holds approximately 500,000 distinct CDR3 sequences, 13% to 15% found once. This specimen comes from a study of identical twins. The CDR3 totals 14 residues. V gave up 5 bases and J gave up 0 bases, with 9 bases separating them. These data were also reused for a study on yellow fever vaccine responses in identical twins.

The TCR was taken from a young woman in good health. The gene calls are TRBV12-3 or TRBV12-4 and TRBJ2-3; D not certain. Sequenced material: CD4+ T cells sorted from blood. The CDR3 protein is CASSRPVSTDTQYF. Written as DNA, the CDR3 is TGTGCCAGCAGTCGACCGGTCAGCACAGATACGCAGTATTTT.